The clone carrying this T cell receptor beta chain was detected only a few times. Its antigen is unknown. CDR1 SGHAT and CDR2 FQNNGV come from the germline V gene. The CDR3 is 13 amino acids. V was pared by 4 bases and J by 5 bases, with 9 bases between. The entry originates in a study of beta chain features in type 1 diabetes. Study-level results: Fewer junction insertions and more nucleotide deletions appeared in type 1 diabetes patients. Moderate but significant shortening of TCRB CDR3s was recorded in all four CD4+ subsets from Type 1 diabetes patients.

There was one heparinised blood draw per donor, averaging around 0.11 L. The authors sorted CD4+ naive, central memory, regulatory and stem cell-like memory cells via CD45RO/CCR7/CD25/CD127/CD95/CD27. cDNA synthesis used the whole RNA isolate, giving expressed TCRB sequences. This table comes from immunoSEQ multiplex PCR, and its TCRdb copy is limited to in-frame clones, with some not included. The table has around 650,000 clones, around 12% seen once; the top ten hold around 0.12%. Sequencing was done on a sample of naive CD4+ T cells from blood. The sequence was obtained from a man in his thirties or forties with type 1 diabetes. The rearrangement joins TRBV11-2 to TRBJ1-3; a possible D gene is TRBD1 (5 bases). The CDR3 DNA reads TGTGCCAGCAGCTCCGGGGACCGAAACACCATATATTTT. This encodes CASSSGDRNTIYF.